This T cell receptor beta chain emerged from a study of T-cell memory formation after mild COVID-19. From germline, CDR1 is SGHRS and CDR2 YFSETQ. The V and J ends lost 0 bases and 2 bases respectively, with 12 bases between them. This CDR3 contains 15 residues. MiXCR, applied by TCRdb to the 5' RACE reads, yields one record per CDR3 protein. The repertoire holds around 440,000 distinct CDR3 sequences, with 15% to 20% as singletons. Sequencing input: PBMCs or a T cell subset sorted from them (not recorded which). This chain uses TRBV5-1 with TRBJ2-7; weak D call: TRBD2 (6 bases). The sequence derives from an adult woman who had mild COVID-19 (a few samples of this study predate the infection). Cell type and time point are not known. The CDR3 loop is CASSLALGGPYEQYF. The CDR3 DNA reads as TGCGCCAGCAGCTTGGCCTTGGGGGGTCCCTACGAGCAGTACTTC.